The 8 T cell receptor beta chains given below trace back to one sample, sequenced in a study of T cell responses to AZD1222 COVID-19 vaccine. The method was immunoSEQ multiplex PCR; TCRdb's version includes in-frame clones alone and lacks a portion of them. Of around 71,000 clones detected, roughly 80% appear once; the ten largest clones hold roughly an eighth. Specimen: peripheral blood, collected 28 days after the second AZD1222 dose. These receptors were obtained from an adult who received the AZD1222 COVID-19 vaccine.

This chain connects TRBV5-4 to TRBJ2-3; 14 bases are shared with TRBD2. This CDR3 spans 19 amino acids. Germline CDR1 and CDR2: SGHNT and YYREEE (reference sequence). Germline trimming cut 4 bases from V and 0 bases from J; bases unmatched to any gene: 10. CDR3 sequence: CASSPTRTSGGISTDTQYF. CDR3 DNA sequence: TGTGCCAGCAGCCCGACCCGGACTAGCGGGGGGATTAGCACAGATACGCAGTATTTT.

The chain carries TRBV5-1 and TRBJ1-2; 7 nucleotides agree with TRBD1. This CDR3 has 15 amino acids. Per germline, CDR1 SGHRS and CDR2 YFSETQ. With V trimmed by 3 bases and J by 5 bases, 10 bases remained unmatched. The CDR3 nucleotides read TGCGCCAGCAGCTCCATGGTAGGGGGCGGTTATGGCTACACCTTC. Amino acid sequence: CASSSMVGGGYGYTF.

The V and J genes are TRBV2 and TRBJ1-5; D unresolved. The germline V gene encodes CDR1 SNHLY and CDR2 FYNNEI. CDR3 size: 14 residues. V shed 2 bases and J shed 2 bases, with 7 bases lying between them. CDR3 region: CASSEFQGNQPQHF. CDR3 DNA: TGTGCCAGCAGTGAATTCCAGGGCAATCAGCCCCAGCATTTT.

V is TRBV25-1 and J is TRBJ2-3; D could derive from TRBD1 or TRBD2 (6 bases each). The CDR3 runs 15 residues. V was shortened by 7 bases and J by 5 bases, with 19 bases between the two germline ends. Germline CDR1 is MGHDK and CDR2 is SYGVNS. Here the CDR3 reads CASTLRGAQGDTQYF. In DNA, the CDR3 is TGTGCCAGCACCCTTAGGGGGGCCCAGGGAGATACGCAGTATTTT.

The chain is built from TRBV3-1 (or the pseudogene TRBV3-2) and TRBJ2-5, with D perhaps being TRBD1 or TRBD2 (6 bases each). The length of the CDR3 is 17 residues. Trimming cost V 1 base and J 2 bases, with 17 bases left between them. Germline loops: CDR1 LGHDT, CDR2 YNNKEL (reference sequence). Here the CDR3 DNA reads TGTGCCAGCAGCCAAGTCGTGGGGGCGGGGAAACAAGAGACCCAGTACTTC. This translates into CASSQVVGAGKQETQYF.

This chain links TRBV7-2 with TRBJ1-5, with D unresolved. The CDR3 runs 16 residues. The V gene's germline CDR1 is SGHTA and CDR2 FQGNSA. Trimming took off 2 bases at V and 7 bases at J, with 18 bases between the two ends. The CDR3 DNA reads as TGTGCCAGCAGCTTAACTTTCGAGTCTGGGTCCCAGCCCCAGCATTTT. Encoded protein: CASSLTFESGSQPQHF.

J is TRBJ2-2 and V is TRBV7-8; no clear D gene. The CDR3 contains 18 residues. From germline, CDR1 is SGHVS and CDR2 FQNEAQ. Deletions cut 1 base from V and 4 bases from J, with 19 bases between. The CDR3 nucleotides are TGTGCCAGCAGCTTAGTAATTTGGCGGAATTTGGTCACCGGGGAGCTGTTTTTT. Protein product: CASSLVIWRNLVTGELFF. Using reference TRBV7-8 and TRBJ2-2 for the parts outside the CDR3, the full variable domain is GAGVSQSPRYKVAKRGQDVALRCDPISGHVSLFWYQQALGQGPEFLTYFQNEAQLDKSGLPSDRFFAERPEGSVSTLKIQRTQQEDSAVYLCASSLVIWRNLVTGELFFGEGSRLTVL.

The CDR3 DNA follows: TGTGCCAGCAGCTTGATTAGTGGGGACCGGGAGACCCAGTACTTC. Its protein product is CASSLISGDRETQYF. V is TRBV5-6 and J is TRBJ2-5; D may correspond to TRBD1 or TRBD2 (5 bases each). V lost 1 base to trimming and J lost 5 bases, with 15 bases between them. The CDR3 length is 15 residues. Germline CDR1 reads SGHDT; CDR2 reads YYEEEE.